The 24 T cell receptor beta chains given below trace back to one sample, sequenced in a study of response to subunit inactivated influenza vaccine. TCRdb used MiXCR to reprocess the RT-PCR reads, holding one entry per CDR3 protein. Of around 580,000 distinct CDR3 sequences listed, around 15% were seen once; the top ten hold 8.5% to 14%. The specimen comprised PBMCs from blood, sampled approximately 12 days after vaccination. Receptors originate from a man between 45 and 60 years old who received an inactivated influenza vaccine.

The J gene is TRBJ2-7, the V gene TRBV20-1; D may be TRBD1 (5 bases). CDR1 and CDR2 (germline): DFQATT, SNEGSKA (reference sequence). V was trimmed by 6 bases and J by 2 bases, leaving 17 bases between them. The CDR3 is 14 residues long. Written as DNA, the CDR3 is TGCAGTGCGACCAACTTGAGACAGACCTACGAGCAGTACTTC. Amino acid sequence: CSATNLRQTYEQYF.

Written as DNA, the CDR3 is TGCAGCGTTGCGACAGGGGGCAGTTCACCCCTCCACTTT. Amino acids: CSVATGGSSPLHF. The rearrangement links TRBV29-1 to TRBJ1-6; 10 bases agree with TRBD1. The CDR3 is 13 residues long. Germline V gene lookup returns CDR1 SQVTM and CDR2 ANQGSEA. After removal of 4 bases from V and 9 bases from J, the junction contained 3 bases not matched to a gene.

V and J are TRBV4-3 and TRBJ2-1; 7 bases fit TRBD2. J was trimmed by 7 bases and V by 2 bases; bases with no gene match: 17. Germline CDR1 and CDR2: LGHNA and YSLEER. This CDR3 region has 18 residues. DNA for the CDR3: TGCGCCAGCAGCCAACGGTGGACTAGAGAAGAGATAGAGAATGAGCAGTTCTTC. It codes for CASSQRWTREEIENEQFF.

This clonotype was counted only a few times. The chain employs TRBV5-4 and TRBJ2-1; D remains unclear. Looked up from germline, CDR1 is SGHNT and CDR2 is YYREEE (reference sequence). V lost 0 bases to trimming and J lost 5 bases, with 12 bases between them. The CDR3 covers 15 residues. The CDR3 DNA follows: TGTGCCAGCAGCTTGGGGTCGCTAGAGCACAATGAGCAGTTCTTC. Translated: CASSLGSLEHNEQFF.

At least ten counts were recorded for this clonotype. V gene TRBV7-9 combines with J gene TRBJ2-3; no clear D gene. V was clipped by 5 bases and J by 5 bases, with 8 bases between them. The germline V gene has CDR1 SEHNR and CDR2 FQNEAQ (reference sequence). CDR3 size: 12 residues. This CDR3 reads CASSPNGDTQYF. DNA of the CDR3: TGTGCCAGCAGCCCCAACGGAGATACGCAGTATTTT.

The sample holds a few counts of this clonotype. This chain joins TRBV5-6 and TRBJ1-5, with a weak D call TRBD1 (5 bases). Deletions cut 1 base from V and 5 bases from J, with 10 bases between. CDR3 size: 14 residues. In germline, CDR1 is SGHDT, CDR2 YYEEEE. CDR3 sequence reads: CASSLSGYDQPQHF. In DNA form, the CDR3 reads TGTGCCAGCAGCTTGTCAGGGTATGATCAGCCCCAGCATTTT.

This clonotype occurred a few times. The rearrangement links TRBV27 to TRBJ2-7, with D possibly matching TRBD1 (6 bases). This CDR3 spans 15 amino acids. Germline V gene sequence: CDR1 MNHEY, CDR2 SMNVEV (reference sequence). The germline V and J ends were trimmed by 6 bases and 3 bases, with 18 bases remaining between them. Here the CDR3 reads CASSPLGQRVYEQYF. In DNA, the CDR3 is TGTGCCAGCAGCCCTCTTGGACAGAGGGTCTACGAGCAGTACTTC.

The chain couples TRBV10-3 to TRBJ2-2; 9 bases agree with TRBD1. Trimming took 10 bases from V and 5 from J; bases not matched to a gene: 17. The germline CDR1 and CDR2 sequences are ENHRY and SYGVKD. The CDR3 extends over 17 amino acids. In DNA, the CDR3 is TGTGCCACGCGTCTGGGACAGGGTGTCAGTGGTACCGGGGAGCTGTTTTTT. This codes for CATRLGQGVSGTGELFF.

The rearrangement links TRBV5-1 to TRBJ2-1, with D uncertain. Trimming cost V 7 bases and J 8 bases, with 13 bases left between them. In germline, CDR1 is SGHRS, CDR2 YFSETQ. There are 12 residues in the CDR3. The CDR3 DNA is TGCGCCAGCTGGGGTGGTCCGGATGAGCAGTTCTTC. Translated: CASWGGPDEQFF.

Only a few counts were recorded for this clonotype. The CDR3 reads CASSSPLRASERNEQFF. The CDR3 nucleotides are TGTGCCAGCAGTTCTCCCTTGAGGGCCTCGGAGAGGAATGAGCAGTTCTTC. V gene TRBV6-5 combines with J gene TRBJ2-1; possible D gene TRBD2, 5 bases. CDR1 MNHEY and CDR2 SVGAGI come from the germline V gene. This CDR3 has 17 residues. The V end lost 4 bases, the J end lost 7 bases, and 23 bases lay between the germline ends.

This clonotype was found a few times. The V gene is TRBV7-9, the J gene TRBJ2-3; D may correspond to TRBD1 or TRBD2 (5 bases each). The CDR3 contains 15 residues. From germline, CDR1 is SEHNR and CDR2 FQNEAQ (reference sequence). V lost 3 bases, J lost 4 bases, and 14 bases lay in between. This CDR3 is CASSFVPGAPDTQYF. The CDR3 nucleotides read TGTGCCAGCAGCTTCGTCCCCGGGGCCCCAGATACGCAGTATTTT.

This chain connects TRBV10-3 to TRBJ2-1; D is ambiguous. The CDR3 runs 12 residues. With 8 bases removed from V and 6 bases from J, the gap between germline ends came to 11 bases. Germline CDR1 reads ENHRY; CDR2 reads SYGVKD. CDR3 sequence (DNA): TGTGCCATCTCGGCTAGATCCAATGAGCAGTTCTTC. Its protein is CAISARSNEQFF.

The CDR3: CSATSGVGGTSRRNEQFF. The CDR3 nucleotides are TGCAGTGCTACCTCGGGGGTCGGGGGTACCTCCCGGAGGAATGAGCAGTTCTTC. The chain recombines TRBV20-1 with TRBJ2-1; weak D call: TRBD2 (6 bases). The germline V gene encodes CDR1 DFQATT and CDR2 SNEGSKA (reference sequence). Trimming cost V 4 bases and J 7 bases, with 29 bases left between them. The CDR3 covers 18 residues.

The chain employs TRBV20-1 and TRBJ2-2; D gene unclear. The CDR3 extends over 13 amino acids. Per germline, CDR1 DFQATT and CDR2 SNEGSKA (reference sequence). The V end lost 3 bases, the J end lost 4 bases, and 9 bases lay between the germline ends. The CDR3 here is CSASYLTTGELFF. In DNA form, the CDR3 reads TGCAGTGCTAGCTATCTCACCACCGGGGAGCTGTTTTTT.

The CDR3 region has the DNA TGTGCCACGGGGGACAGGGGTCGCTACGAGCAGTACTTC. This encodes CATGDRGRYEQYF. V usage is TRBV27 and J usage is TRBJ2-7; TRBD1 matches at 10 bases. CDR1 MNHEY and CDR2 SMNVEV come from the germline V gene (reference sequence). Trimming cost V 10 bases and J 3 bases; bases outside gene matches: 6. The CDR3 is made up of 13 amino acids.

This clonotype has more than one count but fewer than ten. CDR3 in DNA: TGCAGTGCTAGGGGCCGGGAGTATGACACAGATACGCAGTATTTT. It specifies CSARGREYDTDTQYF. The chain couples TRBV20-1 to TRBJ2-3; the D gene is possibly TRBD2 (6 bases). Trimming shortened V by 3 bases and J by 2 bases, and 15 bases separated the two germline ends. The CDR3 is made up of 15 amino acids. CDR1 and CDR2 (germline): DFQATT, SNEGSKA (reference sequence).

The CDR3 DNA is TGTGCCACCAGGTCCGGGACTGCCTCCTACAATGAGCAGTTCTTC. Its protein product is CATRSGTASYNEQFF. The chain carries TRBV24-1 and TRBJ2-1; a weak D match, TRBD2 (6 bases). Germline CDR1 is KGHDR and CDR2 is SFDVKD. Trimming removed 7 bases at V and 0 bases at J, with 12 bases between. The CDR3 is 15 residues long.

V usage is TRBV25-1 and J usage is TRBJ2-2; the D call may be TRBD1 or TRBD2 (5 bases each). V dropped 6 bases and J dropped 7 bases, with 12 bases sitting between them. Germline V gene data show CDR1 as MGHDK and CDR2 as SYGVNS. This CDR3 has 13 amino acids. The CDR3 bases are TGTGCCAGCAGCGGGACCGAGCTCGGGGAGCTGTTTTTT. Its protein is CASSGTELGELFF.

This clonotype was seen at least ten times. V and J are TRBV7-2 and TRBJ2-1, with D unclear. Germline V gene lookup returns CDR1 SGHTA and CDR2 FQGNSA. The V and J ends lost 5 bases and 7 bases respectively, with 12 bases between them. The CDR3 extends over 13 amino acids. The CDR3 nucleotides are TGTGCCAGCAGCCGCGACCGGATAAATGAGCAGTTCTTC. This encodes CASSRDRINEQFF.

This clonotype occurred a few times. The V call is TRBV7-9, the J call TRBJ2-3; D call uncertain. Deletions cut 5 bases from V and 4 bases from J, with 7 bases between. The germline V gene encodes CDR1 SEHNR and CDR2 FQNEAQ (reference sequence). The CDR3 length is 12 residues. CDR3 amino acids: CASSPSPDTQYF. CDR3 DNA: TGTGCCAGCAGCCCCTCGCCAGATACGCAGTATTTT.

This clonotype was found a few times. The chain carries TRBV5-1 and TRBJ2-1, with 8 bases aligning to TRBD2. This CDR3 has 15 residues. V lost 5 bases and J lost 5; bases outside the gene matches: 9. Germline V gene data show CDR1 as SGHRS and CDR2 as YFSETQ. The CDR3 sequence is CASRPSGYLDNEQFF. As DNA, the CDR3 is TGCGCCAGCAGGCCTAGCGGGTACCTTGACAATGAGCAGTTCTTC.

This clonotype has only a few counts. V gene TRBV7-2 combines with J gene TRBJ2-5, with 7 bases that match TRBD2. This CDR3 spans 16 amino acids. Germline CDR1 reads SGHTA; CDR2 reads FQGNSA. V trimming: 1 base; J trimming: 0 bases; junction bases outside the gene matches: 5. CDR3 amino acids: CASSLGSGVNQETQYF. The DNA for the CDR3 is TGTGCCAGCAGCTTAGGCAGCGGGGTAAACCAAGAGACCCAGTACTTC.

The chain links TRBV5-1 to TRBJ2-3, with 13 bases matching TRBD2. This CDR3 spans 17 amino acids. Germline loops: CDR1 SGHRS, CDR2 YFSETQ. Losses at the gene ends were 5 bases for V and 4 bases for J; bases not matched to a gene: 10. The DNA of the CDR3 is TGCGCCAGCAGACTAGCGGGGGGGCGATTGCGTCCAGATACGCAGTATTTT. Its translation is CASRLAGGRLRPDTQYF.

This clonotype turned up a few times. The genes are TRBV9 and TRBJ1-1; D remains unclear. This CDR3 contains 14 residues. With 4 bases removed from V and 1 base from J, the gap between germline ends came to 11 bases. Germline assignment: CDR1 SGDLS and CDR2 YYNGEE. In DNA, the CDR3 is TGTGCCAGCAGCCGAGGACTGGAGAACACTGAAGCTTTCTTT. Translation: CASSRGLENTEAFF. The full variable domain, rest sourced from reference TRBV9 and TRBJ1-1, is DSGVTQTPKHLITATGQRVTLRCSPRSGDLSVYWYQQSLDQGLQFLIQYYNGEERAKGNILERFSAQQFPDLHSELNLSSLELGDSALYFCASSRGLENTEAFFGQGTRLTVV.